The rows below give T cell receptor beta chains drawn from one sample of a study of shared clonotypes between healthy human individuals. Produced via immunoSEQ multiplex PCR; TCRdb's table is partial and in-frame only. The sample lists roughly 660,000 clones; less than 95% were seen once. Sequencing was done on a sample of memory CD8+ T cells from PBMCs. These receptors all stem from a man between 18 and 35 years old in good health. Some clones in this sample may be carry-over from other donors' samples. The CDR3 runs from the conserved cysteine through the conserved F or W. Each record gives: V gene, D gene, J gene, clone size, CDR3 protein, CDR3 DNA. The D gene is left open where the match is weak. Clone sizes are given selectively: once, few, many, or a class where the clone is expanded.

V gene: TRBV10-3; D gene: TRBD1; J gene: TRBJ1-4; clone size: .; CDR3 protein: CAISEGTGGPSAGEKLFF; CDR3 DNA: TGTGCCATCAGTGAAGGGACAGGGGGGCCGTCAGCCGGTGAAAAACTGTTTTTT
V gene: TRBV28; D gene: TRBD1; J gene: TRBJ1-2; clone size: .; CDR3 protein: CASREGQNYGYTF; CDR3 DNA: TGTGCCAGCAGGGAGGGACAGAACTATGGCTACACCTTC
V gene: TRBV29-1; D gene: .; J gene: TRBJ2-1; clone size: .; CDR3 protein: CSVAADLGEQFF; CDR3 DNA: TGCAGCGTTGCGGCAGATTTAGGTGAGCAGTTCTTC
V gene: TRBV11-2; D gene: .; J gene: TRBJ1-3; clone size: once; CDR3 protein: CASSLGPTRSGNTIYF; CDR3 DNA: TGTGCCAGCAGCTTAGGCCCCACCCGCTCTGGAAACACCATATATTTT
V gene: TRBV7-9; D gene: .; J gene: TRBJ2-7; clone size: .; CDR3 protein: CASSLLDTVSYEQYF; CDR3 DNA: TGTGCCAGCAGCTTACTGGACACTGTCTCCTACGAGCAGTACTTC
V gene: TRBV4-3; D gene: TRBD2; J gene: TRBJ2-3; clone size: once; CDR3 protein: CASRLAGEDTQYF; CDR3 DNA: TGCGCCAGCAGACTAGCGGGAGAAGATACGCAGTATTTT
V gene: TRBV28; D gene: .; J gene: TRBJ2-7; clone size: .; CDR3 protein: CASSLLPGVSNEQYF; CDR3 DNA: TGTGCCAGCAGTTTATTGCCCGGGGTTAGTAACGAGCAGTACTTC
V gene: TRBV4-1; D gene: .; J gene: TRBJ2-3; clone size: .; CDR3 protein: CASSQESPGRRPSDTQYF; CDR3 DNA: TGCGCCAGCAGCCAAGAGAGCCCGGGCAGGAGGCCTTCAGATACGCAGTATTTT
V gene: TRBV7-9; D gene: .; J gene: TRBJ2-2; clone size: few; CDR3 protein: CASSFGELFF; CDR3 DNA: TGTGCCAGCAGCTTCGGGGAGCTGTTTTTT
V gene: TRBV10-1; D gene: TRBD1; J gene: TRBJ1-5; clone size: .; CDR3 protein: CASTGAGGRQPQHF; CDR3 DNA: TGCGCCAGCACGGGAGCAGGGGGGCGACAGCCCCAGCATTTT
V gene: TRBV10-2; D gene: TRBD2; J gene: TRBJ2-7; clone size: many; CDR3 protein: CASSVKTSGINEQYF; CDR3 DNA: TGCGCCAGCAGTGTGAAAACTAGCGGGATCAACGAGCAGTACTTC
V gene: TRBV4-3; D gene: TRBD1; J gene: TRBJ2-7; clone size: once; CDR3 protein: CASSRFGTGNEEQYF; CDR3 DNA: TGCGCCAGCAGCCGGTTTGGGACAGGGAATGAGGAGCAGTACTTC
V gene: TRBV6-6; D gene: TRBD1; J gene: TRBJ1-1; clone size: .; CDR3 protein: CASQGQVYTEAFF; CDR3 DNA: TGTGCCAGCCAAGGACAGGTTTACACTGAAGCTTTCTTT
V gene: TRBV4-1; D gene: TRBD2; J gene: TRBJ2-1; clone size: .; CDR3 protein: CASSQAFRTRGPRKNGQQFF; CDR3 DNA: TGCGCCAGCAGCCAAGCATTCAGGACTAGGGGTCCCCGAAAAAACGGGCAGCAGTTCTTC
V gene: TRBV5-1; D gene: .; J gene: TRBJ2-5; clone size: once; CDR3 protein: CASSFGPGAQETQYF; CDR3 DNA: TGCGCCAGCAGCTTCGGACCGGGGGCCCAAGAGACCCAGTACTTC
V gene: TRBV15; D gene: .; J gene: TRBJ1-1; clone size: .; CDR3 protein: CATSRPGTIYTEAFF; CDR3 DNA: TGTGCCACCAGCAGACCAGGGACGATATACACTGAAGCTTTCTTT
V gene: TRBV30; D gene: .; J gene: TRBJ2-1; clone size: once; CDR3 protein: CAWSVRQLNEQFF; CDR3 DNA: TGTGCCTGGAGTGTAAGGCAACTCAATGAGCAGTTCTTC
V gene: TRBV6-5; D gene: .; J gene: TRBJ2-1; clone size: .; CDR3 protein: CASRPRDFSYNEQFF; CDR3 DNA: TGTGCCAGCAGGCCTCGGGACTTTTCCTACAATGAGCAGTTCTTC
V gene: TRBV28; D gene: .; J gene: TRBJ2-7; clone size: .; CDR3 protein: CASTLYSEGVNEQYF; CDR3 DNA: TGTGCCAGCACCTTATATAGCGAGGGCGTCAACGAGCAGTACTTC
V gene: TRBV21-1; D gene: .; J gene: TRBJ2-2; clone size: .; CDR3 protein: CASSSASGATGELFF; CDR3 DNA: TGTGCCAGCAGCAGTGCTAGCGGGGCTACCGGGGAGCTGTTTTTT
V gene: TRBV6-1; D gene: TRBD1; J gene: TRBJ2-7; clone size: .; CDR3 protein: CASSERGQGYEQYF; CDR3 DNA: TGTGCCAGCAGTGAAAGGGGACAGGGATACGAGCAGTACTTC
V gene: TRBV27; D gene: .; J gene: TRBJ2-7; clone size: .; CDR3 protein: CASSSPFYYEQYF; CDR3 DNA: TGTGCCAGCAGTTCCCCGTTTTACTACGAGCAGTACTTC
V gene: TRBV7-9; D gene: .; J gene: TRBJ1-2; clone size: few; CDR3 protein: CASSLDQGGYTF; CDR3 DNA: TGTGCCAGCAGCTTAGACCAGGGGGGCTACACCTTC
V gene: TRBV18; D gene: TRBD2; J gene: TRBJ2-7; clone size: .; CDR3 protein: CASSPERGGGYEQYF; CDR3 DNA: TGTGCCAGCTCACCAGAGCGGGGAGGCGGATACGAGCAGTACTTC
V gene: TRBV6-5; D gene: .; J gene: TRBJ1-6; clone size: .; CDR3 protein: CASSYDATPSPLHF; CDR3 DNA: TGTGCCAGCAGTTACGACGCTACACCATCACCCCTCCACTTT
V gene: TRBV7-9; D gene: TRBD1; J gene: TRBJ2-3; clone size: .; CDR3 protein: CASSLRGQGTDTQYF; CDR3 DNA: TGTGCCAGCAGCTTAAGGGGGCAGGGGACAGATACGCAGTATTTT
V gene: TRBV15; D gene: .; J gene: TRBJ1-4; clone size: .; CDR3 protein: CATSRPQENEKLFF; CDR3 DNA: TGTGCCACCAGCAGACCACAGGAGAATGAAAAACTGTTTTTT
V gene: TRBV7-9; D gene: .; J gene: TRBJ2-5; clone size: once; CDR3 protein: CASRTGNQETQYF; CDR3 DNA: TGTGCTTCCCGGACGGGGAACCAAGAGACCCAGTACTTC
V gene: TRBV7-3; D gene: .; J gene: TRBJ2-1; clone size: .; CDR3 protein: CASSLNGRNNEQFF; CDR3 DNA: TGTGCCAGCAGCTTAAATGGCAGAAACAATGAGCAGTTCTTC
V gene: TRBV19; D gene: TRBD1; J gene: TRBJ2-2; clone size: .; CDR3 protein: CASRIRQGATGELFF; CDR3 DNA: TGTGCCAGTAGGATCCGACAGGGGGCGACCGGGGAGCTGTTTTTT
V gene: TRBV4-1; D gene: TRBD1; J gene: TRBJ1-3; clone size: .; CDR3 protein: CASSQVGTGTGNTIYF; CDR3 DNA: TGCGCCAGCAGCCAAGTTGGGACAGGGACTGGAAACACCATATATTTT
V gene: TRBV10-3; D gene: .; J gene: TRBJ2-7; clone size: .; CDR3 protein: CAISESREGGNSYEQYF; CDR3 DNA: TGTGCCATCAGTGAGTCGCGGGAAGGGGGCAATTCCTACGAGCAGTACTTC
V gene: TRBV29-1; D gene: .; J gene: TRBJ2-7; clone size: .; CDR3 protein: CSVTGSEQYF; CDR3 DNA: TGCAGCGTAACAGGGAGCGAGCAGTACTTC
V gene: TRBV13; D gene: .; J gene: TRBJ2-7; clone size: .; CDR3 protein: CASAAGFHEQYF; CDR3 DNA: TGTGCCAGCGCGGCGGGGTTCCACGAGCAGTACTTC
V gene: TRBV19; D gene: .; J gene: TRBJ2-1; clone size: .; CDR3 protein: CASTIGAGMNEQFF; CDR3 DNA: TGTGCCAGTACCATCGGGGCAGGGATGAATGAGCAGTTCTTC
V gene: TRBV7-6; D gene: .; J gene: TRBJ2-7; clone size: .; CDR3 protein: CASSVEKGTREQYF; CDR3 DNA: TGTGCCAGCAGCGTAGAGAAGGGAACCCGCGAGCAGTACTTC
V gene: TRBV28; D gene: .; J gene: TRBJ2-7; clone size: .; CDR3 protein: CASSLAGGNYEQYF; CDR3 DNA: TGTGCCAGCAGTTTGGCAGGGGGGAACTACGAGCAGTACTTC
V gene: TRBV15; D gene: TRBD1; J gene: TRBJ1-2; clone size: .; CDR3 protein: CATNPEGQRNYGYTF; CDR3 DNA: TGTGCCACCAACCCGGAGGGACAGCGAAACTATGGCTACACCTTC
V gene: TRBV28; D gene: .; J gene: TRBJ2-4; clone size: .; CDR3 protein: CASSFDTALLKNIQYF; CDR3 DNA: TGTGCCAGCAGTTTCGACACGGCTCTACTCAAAAACATTCAGTACTTC
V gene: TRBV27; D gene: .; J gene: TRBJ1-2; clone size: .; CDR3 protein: CASSLGAGAIYGYTF; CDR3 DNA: TGTGCCAGCAGTTTAGGGGCAGGGGCCATCTATGGCTACACCTTC
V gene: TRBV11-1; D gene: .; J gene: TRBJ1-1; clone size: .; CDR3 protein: CASSFLRGRHTEAFF; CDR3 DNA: TGTGCCAGCAGCTTTTTGCGGGGCCGACACACTGAAGCTTTCTTT
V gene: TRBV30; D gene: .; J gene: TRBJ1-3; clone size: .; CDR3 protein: CALTVYSGNTIYF; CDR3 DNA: TGTGCCTTGACAGTCTACTCTGGAAACACCATATATTTT
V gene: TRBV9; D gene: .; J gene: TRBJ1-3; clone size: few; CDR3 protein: CASSVFLTGNTIYF; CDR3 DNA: TGTGCCAGCAGCGTTTTTCTGACTGGAAACACCATATATTTT
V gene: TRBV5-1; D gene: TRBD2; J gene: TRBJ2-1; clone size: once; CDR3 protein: CASSSVGGYNEQFF; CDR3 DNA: TGCGCCAGCAGCTCGGTGGGAGGGTACAATGAGCAGTTCTTC
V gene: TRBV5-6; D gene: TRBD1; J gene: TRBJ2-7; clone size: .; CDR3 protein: CASSHTGAYEQYF; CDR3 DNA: TGTGCCAGCAGCCATACAGGGGCCTACGAGCAGTACTTC
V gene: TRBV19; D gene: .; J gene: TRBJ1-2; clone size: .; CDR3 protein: CASSIGRTYGYTF; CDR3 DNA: TGTGCCAGTAGTATTGGACGGACCTATGGCTACACCTTC
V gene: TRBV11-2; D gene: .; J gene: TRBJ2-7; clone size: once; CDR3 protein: CASSSRKNYEQYF; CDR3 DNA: TGTGCCAGCAGCTCTCGCAAGAACTACGAGCAGTACTTC
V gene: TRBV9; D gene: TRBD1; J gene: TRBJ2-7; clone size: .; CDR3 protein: CASSVEGASYEQYF; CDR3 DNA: TGTGCCAGCAGCGTAGAGGGGGCCTCCTACGAGCAGTACTTC
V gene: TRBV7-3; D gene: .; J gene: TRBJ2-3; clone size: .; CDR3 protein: CASSFYVSTDTQYF; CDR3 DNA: TGTGCCAGCAGCTTCTATGTTAGCACAGATACGCAGTATTTT
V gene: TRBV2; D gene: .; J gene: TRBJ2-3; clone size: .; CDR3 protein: CASSEGTTADTQYF; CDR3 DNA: TGTGCCAGCAGTGAAGGAACAACAGCAGATACGCAGTATTTT
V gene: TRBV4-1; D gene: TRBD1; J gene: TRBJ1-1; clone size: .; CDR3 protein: CASSRSSGGMNTEAFF; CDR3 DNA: TGCGCCAGCAGCCGTTCTTCAGGGGGCATGAACACTGAAGCTTTCTTT
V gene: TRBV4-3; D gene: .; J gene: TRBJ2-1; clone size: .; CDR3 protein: CASSPRNANEQFF; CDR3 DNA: TGCGCCAGCAGCCCCCGGAACGCCAATGAGCAGTTCTTC
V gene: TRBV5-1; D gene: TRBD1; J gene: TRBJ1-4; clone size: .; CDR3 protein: CASSPPGQGANEKLFF; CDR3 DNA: TGCGCCAGCAGCCCCCCGGGACAGGGGGCTAATGAAAAACTGTTTTTT
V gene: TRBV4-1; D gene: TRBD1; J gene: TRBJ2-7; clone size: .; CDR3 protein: CASSPGTGAVYEQYF; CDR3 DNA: TGCGCCAGCAGCCCTGGGACAGGAGCCGTCTACGAGCAGTACTTC
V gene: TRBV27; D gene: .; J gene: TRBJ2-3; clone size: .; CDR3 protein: CASSGRTDTQYF; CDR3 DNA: TGTGCCAGCAGTGGACGCACAGATACGCAGTATTTT
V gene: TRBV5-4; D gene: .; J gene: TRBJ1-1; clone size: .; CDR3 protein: CASSPGGAREAFF; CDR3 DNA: TGTGCCAGCAGCCCGGGCGGGGCGAGGGAAGCTTTCTTT
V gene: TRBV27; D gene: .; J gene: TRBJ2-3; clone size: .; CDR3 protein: CASSSLPGPPLDTDTQYF; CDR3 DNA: TGTGCCAGCAGTTCCCTCCCGGGACCCCCTTTGGACACAGATACGCAGTATTTT
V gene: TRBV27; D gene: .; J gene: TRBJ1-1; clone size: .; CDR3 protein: CASSPRPGHTEAFF; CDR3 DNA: TGTGCCAGCAGTCCCCGACCGGGTCACACTGAAGCTTTCTTT
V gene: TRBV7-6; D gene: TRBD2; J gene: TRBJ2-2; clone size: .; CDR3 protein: CASSLGGTNTGELFF; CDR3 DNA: TGTGCCAGCAGCTTGGGAGGGACGAACACCGGGGAGCTGTTTTTT